This T cell receptor (beta chain) was recovered during a study of CD8+ T cells in alopecia areata. Study at large: Oral tofacitinib (5 to 10 mg twice daily) was administered to treated patients.

Germline V lookup: CDR1 SGHVS, CDR2 FQNEAQ. The CDR3 sequence is 14 residues long. Trimming at V came to 2 bases and at J to 5 bases, leaving 2 bases not matched to a gene. cDNA serving as the sequencing template came from extracted, reverse transcribed RNA. Using immunoSEQ multiplex PCR, the repertoire was profiled, and TCRdb retains in-frame clones only, with some absent. This sample has about 12,000 clones, with roughly three fifths found just once. Peripheral blood, together with lesional scalp punch biopsies, was collected from alopecia areata patients. This clone has only a few counts. Antigen unknown. Findings and caveats of the study: When scalp samples are sequenced, resident alphabeta T cells of normal skin are also captured.

The chain carries TRBV7-8 and TRBJ2-7; 11 bases match TRBD1. The sequence came from a human donor with alopecia areata. The sequenced sample was skin. CDR3 DNA: TGTGCCAGCAGCTTACCGGGACAGGGGGACGAGCAGTACTTC. The encoded protein is CASSLPGQGDEQYF.